This T cell receptor (beta chain) derives from a study of blood T cell repertoires in COVID-19 (dated by TCRdb to about 2020). Some background on the complete study: Samples from collaborators originated in the United States, Italy and Spain and spanned both the acute and convalescent phases of COVID-19. The prospective study material was composed of cDNA or gDNA derived from T cells, B-cell-depleted T cells, or PBMCs. Subjects who had been exposed to COVID-19, were actively infected with it, or had recovered from it provided the deeply sampled blood TCRbeta repertoires that made up the dataset. The repertoires were made available in a free public database intended to serve as a resource for research on the immune response to SARS-CoV-2. Samples came from the ongoing ImmuneRACE study (first 160 participants) plus 1,254 subjects from 6 global collaborators. Sample metadata almost always included a de-identified subject ID, COVID-19 status, age in years and sex. Where HLA class I and class II types were available, the types were taken from metadata supplied by the sample provider, not from assay-based typing.

About this clone: The clone's antigen remains unknown. The record has no base qualities; no much larger clone is one base away.

Study-wide conclusions, independent of this receptor: How much clinical and demographic metadata was included differed by source and by participant, and the metadata was provided uncurated.

TCRbeta CDR3 regions were amplified from genomic DNA using the immunoSEQ Assay, a bias-controlled multiplex PCR. The authors processed their data as follows. The number of nucleated cells in each sample was estimated from the amplification of reference gene primers within the assay. To quantify the absolute abundance of each unique TCRbeta CDR3 rearrangement, sequence reads were collapsed and filtered. For each sample, productive Simpson clonality was calculated as the square root of Simpson's diversity index across productive rearrangements. TCRdb stores this immuneACCESS table with in-frame sequences only. Part of the clones is absent; in the studies checked, under half of the shortfall reflects unresolved V genes, and no reason is known for the rest. The DNA gave D and trimming, while V, J and clone size come from that table. Counted in this sample were some 350,000 clones; around nine tenths of them appeared once. The ten largest clonotypes hold around 7.9% of the sample.

In Seattle, one collaborating source enrolled patients while the infection was active and tracked those patients longitudinally over the course of disease. Whole blood was collected in K2EDTA tubes by collaborating institutions according to the institutions' own protocols. For TCRbeta analysis, collaborator samples were shipped as frozen whole blood, as isolated PBMCs, or as DNA extracted from either sample type. Inclusive of the bounding cysteine and phenylalanine, the CDR3 is 13 residues long. CDR3 DNA is the only sequence kept; it has 39 bases, read in frame from the first base. The CDR1 and CDR2 encoded by the germline V gene (reference sequence) are SGHNT and YYREEE. The germline V end is reduced by 4 bases and the J end by 1 base; junction bases left unmatched: 2.

This TCR was recovered from a woman aged 70-85 years with COVID-19, enrolled during active disease. Recombination connected TRBV5-4 to TRBJ2-7; 7 junctional bases match TRBD1. Sequenced sample: peripheral blood. The CDR3 loop reads CASSVTGSYEQYF. The DNA is TGTGCCAGCAGCGTGACAGGGTCCTACGAGCAGTACTTC.